This TCR beta chain derives from a study of cytomegalovirus exposure and HLA in healthy donors (dated by TCRdb to 2016 to 2017). A note on the overall study: According to an earlier analysis of 550 to 750 of the donors, roughly 180 million T cells yielded 120 million or so unique TCR beta sequences and around 280 Gb of sequence data. In a later analysis, previously published TCR beta repertoires from about 640 donors were re-analyzed and high-resolution HLA genotyping was added so that TCR occurrence patterns could be studied. A separate validation cohort of 100 to 150 different subjects was used in addition to the 666-subject first cohort. High-throughput TCR immunosequencing, statistical association of individual TCRs with disease status, and machine learning were combined to predict cytomegalovirus infection status. Every discovery cohort repertoire had been produced on one sequencing platform. In the later analysis, no new phenotypic data were used to find candidate immune exposures; instead, reliance was placed on TCR beta sequences and their occurrence across donors. Of the approximately 400 genotyped donors, roughly 80% fell in the genetic ancestry cluster associated with self-reported Caucasian donors. Among 300 to 450 genotyped donors of the cohort, an average of about 240,000 unique TCR beta nucleotide sequences were sequenced per donor, around 18% of them non-productive. Roughly five DR-DQ haplotypes were handled as single units for association and clustering, since linkage in the cohort was strong. In an earlier analysis of 500 to 650 of the donors, high-throughput TCR beta sequencing was used to judge whether each TCR beta V gene segment behaved as functional or pseudogenic. The T cell repertoires of around 730 subjects were profiled by immunosequencing and related to cytomegalovirus serostatus. The study aimed to test whether cataloging public T cell receptors could reveal signatures of past pathogen exposure. Alongside the repertoire data, information on donor age, sex, ethnicity and CMV serostatus was compiled. HLA typing included class I and class II loci at four-digit resolution. About 300 gigabases of sequencing data and roughly 90 million unique TCR sequences were included in an early release covering roughly 600 HLA-typed donors. In a later genetic analysis, genome-wide SNP genotypes for about 55% of the roughly 700 donors were used, and that subset was treated as a discovery cohort. The number of typed donors differed by locus: 629-630 for A, B, C, DRB1 and DQB1; 522 for DQA1; approximately 600 for DPA1; and roughly 490 for DPB1.

Broad study findings and their caveats: According to the authors, the approach could potentially be generalized to other disease states and immunological phenotypes. A few of the identified cytomegalovirus-associated TCR beta chains were confirmed in vitro to be specific for cytomegalovirus antigens. In the study, 150 to 200 TCR beta chains were listed as associated with cytomegalovirus. A cluster of highly shared sequence variants was judged likely to be a technical artifact of the sequencing pipeline. A later analysis found that HLA-associated TCR beta chains were more clonally expanded and had lower generation probabilities than equally common non-associated chains. A later analysis reported that several top co-occurrence clusters appeared linked to parvovirus B19, influenza, CMV and Epstein-Barr virus. Strong co-occurrence of HLA alleles, especially DR and DQ, made assigning TCR associations to individual alleles difficult. Cytomegalovirus status was reported to be diagnosed by the classifier with high specificity and sensitivity in both the original and validation cohorts. An earlier analysis of around 540 of the donors showed that most TCR beta V segments appeared in productive rearrangements either about 90% or about 30% of the time, which broadly matched IMGT annotations. The presence/absence analyses assumed that sequencing depth was roughly uniform across donors, and that assumption may not be true. The only immune exposure information available for the cohort was CMV serostatus. In a later analysis, the rate of TCR association differed among HLA loci, with DRB1 alleles having the most associated TCRs and HLA-C alleles having the fewest. In a later analysis, around 17,000 TCR beta sequences were associated with specific HLA alleles at a false discovery rate of 0.05. Compared with the roughly 670-donor mean, donors in an Asian-associated ancestry cluster had fewer N-insertions in productive TCRs, according to a later genetic analysis. V-gene and J-gene trimming of TCR beta chains was associated with a missense DCLRE1C variant in a later genetic analysis, and the association was replicated in an independent cohort. Correlated functional status among segregating V segments might reflect linkage disequilibrium, but an unknown experimental factor could not be ruled out. A later analysis found that most CMV-associated TCR beta chains appeared HLA-restricted, with HLA associations seemingly driven largely by CMV exposure. Because counts were too low, roughly 16 rarely observed V segments, including chromosome 9 orphons, were excluded from the earlier analysis of about 500 of the donors. A further reported finding was that TCR beta sequences accurately predicted the HLA-A and HLA-B alleles for most subjects in the first cohort. The cohort was sequenced for TCR beta chains only, and without alpha or paired-chain data the features that could be detected were limited. Most TCR sequences were observed very rarely across donors, whereas some public TCRs were present in many individuals. Because HLA typing was unavailable for some donors at each locus, only the typed subset was used in association tests.

This clone has a count of ten or more. Its antigen is unknown. The record has no base qualities; no much larger clone is one base away. Receptor amplification or capture employed the immunoSEQ multiplex PCR assay. For the multiplex PCR, a mixture combining 60 forward primers for TCR Vbeta segments and 13 reverse primers for TCR Jbeta segments was used. The CDR3 region of rearranged TCR beta genes was amplified from genomic DNA with a multiplex PCR assay. Amplified TCR beta libraries were sequenced as 87-base-pair reads on the Illumina HiSeq System. From the authors' description of their analysis: Across the 700 or so repertoires, a later analysis counted some 81 million unique TCR beta chains, approximately 10 million of which were shared by at least two donors. A nearest-neighbor algorithm error-corrected the raw reads and collapsed the reads into unique sequences, merging closely related sequences to remove PCR and sequencing errors. V, D and J gene segments were assigned by aligning CDR3 sequences to IMGT reference sequences. For a sequence to be retained, a match of at least six nucleotides was required to both a V gene segment and a J gene segment. A rearrangement counted as productive if the CDR3 had no stop codons and remained in frame with V and J, and every other rearrangement counted as non-productive. Following IMGT convention, CDR3 was defined as the stretch from the second conserved V-encoded cysteine to the conserved J-encoded phenylalanine. The earlier analysis of roughly 590 of the donors excluded sequences that lacked an unambiguous match to a single V gene segment. In an earlier analysis of about 590 of the donors, a V segment was called functional when productive rearrangements were above 56.7%, and segregating when the standard deviation between donors exceeded 5%. A statistical classification framework was developed to diagnose cytomegalovirus status using the catalog of TCR beta chain sequences. A later analysis assigned V and J genes by comparing TCR nucleotide sequences with IMGT/GENE-DB human TR gene sequences. A later analysis assigned CDR3 sequences and most-parsimonious VDJ recombination scenarios with the TCRdist pipeline. In a later analysis, each TCR beta chain was defined by its CDR3 amino acid sequence together with its V-gene family, and reads without a unique V-gene family were excluded. In a later analysis, 450 to 600 highly shared, low-generation-probability nucleotide sequences were removed to address suspected cross-contamination and a sequencing artifact. In a later analysis, a clonal expansion index was calculated for each public chain from normalized within-repertoire ranks of inferred template counts. In a later analysis, generation probabilities were computed with a VDJ recombination model fitted to out-of-frame rearrangements, and the resulting probabilities were checked against IGoR. A later analysis scored TCR-TCR, TCR-HLA and TCR-CMV co-occurrence with hypergeometric tests, applying a repertoire-size bias correction to TCR pairs. In a later analysis, false discovery rates were estimated by permuting HLA or CMV assignments 20 times. A later analysis grouped co-occurring TCRs with DBSCAN, adding TCRdist sequence similarity when clustering within HLA-allele-positive subsets. Repertoires with fewer than 30,000 or more than 120,000 public chains, plus five repertoires with anomalous nucleotide sharing, were excluded from co-occurrence clustering. Not all clones reach the TCRdb copy of this immuneACCESS table, which keeps in-frame sequences only. Checked studies attribute under half of the gap to unresolved V genes and leave the rest unexplained. The V and J calls and clone size are taken from that table; D and trimming were inferred from the DNA. For this sample the table gives about 140,000 clones, of which about 80% were detected only once. 2.2% of the sample goes to the ten largest clones.

The cohort was made up of 650 to 700 healthy bone marrow donors. All cohort members were sampled while nominally healthy, although unrecorded immune exposures were likely present. The donor was CMV seronegative and belonged to the group of 352 seronegative cohort members. A peripheral blood sample was provided by each donor, and peripheral blood mononuclear cells were used for TCR beta sequencing. The Qiagen DNeasy Blood Extraction Kit was used to extract genomic DNA from the blood cell samples. What was sequenced was PBMCs. The TCR comes from a man aged 25 to 40 in good health and CMV-seronegative.

The encoded CDR3 is CASTLLGTENSPLHF. The sequence in DNA is TGTGCCAGCACCCTTCTGGGGACAGAAAATTCACCCCTCCACTTT. The chain links TRBV7-9 with TRBJ1-6, with 7 bases in between that match TRBD1. Taken from cysteine to phenylalanine, the CDR3 has 15 residues. CDR3 DNA only is kept here, 45 bases in frame from base 1. CDR1 SEHNR and CDR2 FQNEAQ are derived from the germline V gene (reference sequence). Relative to germline, V is missing 7 bases and J is missing 7 bases, with 10 bases of the junction outside any gene match.